The 12 T cell receptor beta chains presented below share a single source sample, sequenced in a study of T-cell reconstitution after alpha-beta-depleted transplantation in children. Unique molecular identifiers were incorporated during preparation of the TCRbeta library. TCRdb called the PCR reads again in MiXCR, with one record for every CDR3 protein. The sample carries about 540,000 distinct CDR3 sequences, roughly 27% recorded once. The sample here was PBMCs, taken before TCRalphabeta/CD19-depleted stem cell transplant. The origin of the receptors is a boy in the first two years of life with Wiskott-Aldrich syndrome, due to receive a stem cell transplant.

V is TRBV29-1 and J is TRBJ2-1; D possibly matches TRBD1 or TRBD2 (5 bases each). The CDR3 runs 11 residues. Trimming cost V 7 bases and J 3 bases, with 7 bases left between them. CDR1 and CDR2 from the germline V gene are SQVTM and ANQGSEA. CDR3 nucleotide sequence: TGCAGCGGGGACGTCTACAATGAGCAGTTCTTC. This gives the protein CSGDVYNEQFF.

Only a few counts were recorded for this clonotype. The chain employs TRBV5-1 and TRBJ2-3; 15 bases are shared with TRBD2. V gave up 3 bases and J gave up 1 base; unmatched junction bases: 6. This CDR3 region has 18 residues. CDR1 is SGHRS and CDR2 is YFSETQ in the germline V gene. The CDR3 spells CASSYRTSGRAGTDTQYF. CDR3 DNA: TGCGCCAGCAGCTACCGGACTAGCGGGAGGGCCGGCACAGATACGCAGTATTTT.

The chain combines TRBV5-1 with TRBJ2-1; 10 bases line up with TRBD2. Germline CDR1 reads SGHRS; CDR2 reads YFSETQ. This CDR3 contains 16 residues. Unmatched junction bases numbered 11, after V lost 5 bases and J lost 6 bases. In DNA form, the CDR3 reads TGCGCCAGCAGGACGACCGGGACTAGCGCCTCCAATGAGCAGTTCTTC. Translated: CASRTTGTSASNEQFF.

As to this clonotype: A read error may explain this, as a much larger clone is one base away. The chain uses TRBV5-1 and TRBJ2-2; TRBD2 aligns across 8 bases. Germline CDR1 is SGHRS and CDR2 is YFSETQ. The CDR3 is made up of 17 amino acids. J gave up 4 bases and V 2 bases, and 10 bases lay outside the gene matches. Written as DNA, the CDR3 is TGCGCCAGCAGCTTCGTTAGCGGGATGGATGCCACCGGGGAGCTGTTTTTT. Protein sequence: CASSFVSGMDATGELFF. Supplemented by reference TRBV5-1 and TRBJ2-2, the full variable domain reads KAGVTQTPRYLIKTRGQQVTLSCSPISGHRSVSWYQQTPGQGLQFLFEYFSETQRNKGNFPGRFSGRQFSNSRSEMNVSTLELGDSALYLCASSFVSGMDATGELFFGEGSRLTVL.

This clonotype was counted a few times. This rearrangement joins TRBV29-1 to TRBJ2-7; no definite D call. Germline CDR1 is SQVTM and CDR2 is ANQGSEA. The germline V and J ends were trimmed by 7 bases and 2 bases, with 12 bases remaining between them. The CDR3 is 12 amino acids. CDR3 bases: TGCAGCGCCGCTCACCGGACCTACGAGCAGTACTTC. This sequence encodes CSAAHRTYEQYF.

This rearrangement joins TRBV20-1 to TRBJ2-7, with 7 bases that match TRBD1. Germline V gene data show CDR1 as DFQATT and CDR2 as SNEGSKA (reference sequence). The CDR3 is 15 residues long. V lost 3 bases to trimming and J lost 6 bases; unmatched junction nucleotides: 14. CDR3: CSASNLGGISGEQYF. CDR3 bases: TGCAGTGCTAGTAACCTAGGGGGCATCAGTGGCGAGCAGTACTTC.

V usage is TRBV12-3 or TRBV12-4 and J usage is TRBJ2-1, with D perhaps TRBD2 (6 bases). The CDR3 runs 11 residues. The V end lost 6 bases, the J end lost 6 bases, and 6 bases lay between the germline ends. The CDR3: CASRRGNEQFF. In DNA form, the CDR3 reads TGTGCCAGCAGGCGGGGCAATGAGCAGTTCTTC.

This clonotype showed up many times. The V and J genes are TRBV5-6 and TRBJ2-1; possible D gene TRBD1, 6 bases. The CDR3 is 18 amino acids. The V gene's germline CDR1 is SGHDT and CDR2 YYEEEE. V shed 0 bases and J shed 8 bases, with 24 bases lying between them. The CDR3 nucleotides read TGTGCCAGCAGCTTGGAGCCAGGGGCCACCCCGCCGTTTGATGAGCAGTTCTTC. Residues: CASSLEPGATPPFDEQFF.

This clonotype came up a few times. The gene calls are TRBV3-1 and TRBJ2-7, with a weak D call TRBD1 (6 bases). The germline V gene encodes CDR1 LGHDT and CDR2 YNNKEL (reference sequence). V was trimmed by 4 bases and J by 0 bases, leaving 13 bases between them. This CDR3 comprises 15 residues. The CDR3 DNA reads TGTGCCAGCAGCCGGCAGGGGATCCCCTCCTACGAGCAGTACTTC. Amino acid sequence: CASSRQGIPSYEQYF.

J is TRBJ2-2 and V is TRBV27; 9 nucleotides align to TRBD1. This CDR3 spans 20 amino acids. Germline CDR1 and CDR2: MNHEY and SMNVEV (reference sequence). Trimming cost V 3 bases and J 3 bases; bases outside gene matches: 17. The CDR3 reads CASSFDRGTGPPEDTGELFF. Written as DNA, the CDR3 is TGTGCCAGCAGTTTTGACCGCGGGACAGGGCCACCCGAGGACACCGGGGAGCTGTTTTTT.

The chain joins TRBV5-1 to TRBJ1-1, with unresolved D. Deletions cut 3 bases from V and 6 bases from J, with 12 bases between. The CDR3 extends over 13 amino acids. Germline V gene lookup returns CDR1 SGHRS and CDR2 YFSETQ. CDR3 in amino acids: CASSSGKGPEAFF. The DNA of the CDR3 is TGCGCCAGCAGCTCGGGTAAAGGGCCTGAAGCTTTCTTT.

The gene calls are TRBV14 and TRBJ2-7; possible D gene TRBD2, 5 bases. The CDR3 consists of 16 residues. V lost 1 base, J lost 0 bases, and 13 bases lay in between. Germline V CDR1 and CDR2: SGHDN, FVKESK. As DNA, the CDR3 is TGTGCCAGCAGCCAAGCCGGCGGGCCCAGCTCCTACGAGCAGTACTTC. Translating gives CASSQAGGPSSYEQYF. The full variable domain, its missing parts supplied by reference TRBV14 and TRBJ2-7, is EAGVTQFPSHSVIEKGQTVTLRCDPISGHDNLYWYRRVMGKEIKFLLHFVKESKQDESGMPNNRFLAERTGGTYSTLKVQPAELEDSGVYFCASSQAGGPSSYEQYFGPGTRLTVT.